This T cell receptor beta chain is from a study of cytomegalovirus exposure and HLA in healthy donors (dated by TCRdb to between 2016 and 2019). Regarding the research as a whole: According to an earlier analysis of 550 to 700 of the donors, 150 million to 200 million T cells yielded 120 million or so unique TCR beta sequences and roughly 280 Gb of sequence data. A separate validation cohort of 90 to 150 different subjects was used in addition to the roughly 700-subject first cohort. Across around 400 genotyped donors of the cohort, an average of about 220,000 unique TCR beta nucleotide sequences per donor were sequenced, and roughly 18% of those sequences were non-productive. Among the roughly 400 genotyped donors, 75% to 90% belonged to the genetic ancestry cluster associated with self-reported Caucasian donors. In a later analysis, previously published TCR beta repertoires from hundreds of donors were re-analyzed and high-resolution HLA genotyping was added so that TCR occurrence patterns could be studied. The study profiled the T cell repertoires of hundreds of subjects by immunosequencing and related them to cytomegalovirus serostatus. Roughly 5 DR-DQ haplotypes were handled as single units for association and clustering, since linkage in the cohort was strong. The study was designed to test whether signatures of past pathogen exposure could be identified by cataloging public T cell receptors. Typing coverage varied by locus: 629-630 donors for A, B, C, DRB1 and DQB1; approximately 500 for DQA1; some 610 for DPA1; around 490 for DPB1. Rather than drawing on any new phenotypic data, the later analysis identified candidate immune exposures from TCR beta sequences and the way those sequences occurred across donors. A later genetic analysis took genome-wide SNP genotypes for about three fifths of the 666 donors and used that subset as a discovery cohort. To predict cytomegalovirus infection status, the study brought together high-throughput TCR immunosequencing, statistical association of individual TCRs with disease status, and machine learning. Alongside the repertoire data, information on donor age, sex, ethnicity and CMV serostatus was compiled. HLA typing included class I and class II loci at four-digit resolution. All discovery cohort repertoires had been generated on a single sequencing platform. An early release that covered several hundred HLA-typed donors contained around 300 gigabases of sequencing data and 80 million or so unique TCR sequences. An earlier analysis of roughly 580 of the donors used high-throughput TCR beta sequencing to judge whether each TCR beta V gene segment behaved as functional or pseudogenic. Beyond this particular receptor, the publication reports: In an earlier analysis of 587 of the donors, most TCR beta V segments appeared in productive rearrangements about 87% or about 30% of the time, broadly matching IMGT annotations. This cohort had only TCR beta chains sequenced, and the lack of alpha or paired-chain data limited which features could be detected. A cluster of highly shared sequence variants was judged likely to be a technical artifact of the sequencing pipeline. In a later analysis, TCR association rates were found to vary across HLA loci, with the most associated TCRs seen for DRB1 alleles and the fewest for HLA-C alleles. Compared with the roughly 670-donor mean, donors in an Asian-associated ancestry cluster had fewer N-insertions in productive TCRs, according to a later genetic analysis. Assigning TCR associations to individual alleles was difficult when HLA alleles, especially DR and DQ, strongly co-occurred. A total of 150 to 200 TCR beta chains were listed by the study as associated with cytomegalovirus. For the cohort, immune exposure information was limited to CMV serostatus. In vitro tests confirmed that three of the cytomegalovirus-associated TCR beta chains recognize cytomegalovirus antigens. According to a later analysis, parvovirus B19, influenza, CMV and Epstein-Barr virus appeared linked to several top co-occurrence clusters. Compared with equally common non-associated chains, HLA-associated TCR beta chains in a later analysis were more clonally expanded and had lower generation probabilities. Seventeen rarely observed V segments, including chromosome 9 orphons, were excluded from the earlier analysis of about 610 of the donors because counts were too low. A later analysis found that most CMV-associated TCR beta chains appeared HLA-restricted, with HLA associations seemingly driven largely by CMV exposure. Some IMGT-functional V segments, including TRBV6-2 and TRBV6-3, could not be distinguished by the 87-base-pair reads and were therefore excluded. Correlated functional status among segregating V segments might be attributable to linkage disequilibrium, but an unknown experimental factor could not be ruled out. The presence/absence analyses assumed that sequencing depth was roughly uniform across donors, and that assumption may not be true. According to the authors, the approach could potentially be generalized to other disease states and immunological phenotypes. Because HLA typing was unavailable for some donors at each locus, only the typed subset was used in association tests. Across donors, most TCR sequences were observed very rarely, whereas some public TCRs were present in many individuals. In a later genetic analysis, a missense DCLRE1C variant was associated with V-gene and J-gene trimming of TCR beta chains, and the association was replicated in an independent cohort. A further reported finding was that TCR beta sequences accurately predicted the HLA-A and HLA-B alleles for most subjects in the first cohort. In a later analysis, over 15,000 TCR beta sequences were associated with specific HLA alleles at a false discovery rate of 0.05. In both the original and validation cohorts, the classifier was reported to diagnose cytomegalovirus status with high specificity and sensitivity.

In total, fewer than 750 healthy bone marrow donors made up the cohort. All cohort members were sampled while nominally healthy, although unrecorded immune exposures were likely present. The donor was CMV seropositive and belonged to the group of more than 250 seropositive cohort members. A peripheral blood sample was collected from each donor, and TCR beta sequencing was performed on peripheral blood mononuclear cells. The Qiagen DNeasy Blood Extraction Kit was used to extract genomic DNA from the blood cell samples. The library came from the immunoSEQ multiplex PCR assay. The multiplex PCR relied on a mix of 60 forward primers for TCR Vbeta segments and 13 reverse primers for TCR Jbeta segments. Amplification of the CDR3 region of rearranged TCR beta genes was performed with a multiplex PCR assay on genomic DNA. The Illumina HiSeq System was used to sequence the amplified TCR beta libraries as 87-base-pair reads. In the original analysis: A later analysis counted tens of millions of unique TCR beta chains across the 666 repertoires, and roughly 10 million of these chains were shared by at least two donors. To remove PCR and sequencing errors, raw reads were error-corrected and collapsed into unique sequences using a nearest-neighbor algorithm that merged closely related sequences. V, D and J gene segments were assigned by aligning CDR3 sequences to IMGT reference sequences. For a sequence to be retained, at least a six-nucleotide match to both a V gene segment and a J gene segment was required. Rearrangements were classified as productive when the CDR3 lacked stop codons and remained in frame with V and J, and all other rearrangements were classified as non-productive. CDR3 was defined according to IMGT convention as the region running from the second conserved V-encoded cysteine to the conserved J-encoded phenylalanine. The earlier analysis of fewer than 750 of the donors excluded sequences that lacked an unambiguous match to a single V gene segment. In an earlier analysis of around 590 of the donors, a V segment was called functional when productive rearrangements were above 56.7%, and segregating when the standard deviation between donors exceeded 5%. A statistical classification framework was developed to diagnose cytomegalovirus status using the catalog of TCR beta chain sequences. V and J gene assignment, in a later analysis, came from comparing TCR nucleotide sequences with IMGT/GENE-DB human TR gene sequences. The TCRdist pipeline was used in a later analysis to assign CDR3 sequences and most-parsimonious VDJ recombination scenarios. In a later analysis, each TCR beta chain was defined by its CDR3 amino acid sequence together with its V-gene family, and reads lacking a unique V-gene family were excluded. As a way to deal with suspected cross-contamination and a sequencing artifact, a later analysis dropped 450 to 600 nucleotide sequences that were highly shared and had low generation probability. In a later analysis, a clonal expansion index was calculated for each public chain from normalized within-repertoire ranks of inferred template counts. In a later analysis, generation probabilities were computed using a VDJ recombination model fitted to out-of-frame rearrangements, and the results were checked against IGoR. Hypergeometric tests were used in a later analysis to score TCR-TCR, TCR-HLA and TCR-CMV co-occurrence, with a repertoire-size bias correction applied to the TCR pairs. A later analysis estimated false discovery rates by permuting HLA or CMV assignments 20 times. In a later analysis, co-occurring TCRs were grouped using DBSCAN, and TCRdist sequence similarity was added for clustering within HLA-allele-positive subsets. Repertoires with fewer than 30,000 or more than 120,000 public chains, plus five repertoires with anomalous nucleotide sharing, were excluded from co-occurrence clustering. The clones in this table, taken by TCRdb from immuneACCESS, are in-frame only. Not every clone is retained; where verified, under half of the shortfall comes from an unresolved V gene, and the cause of the rest is unknown. V, J and clone size are taken as reported in that table, and D and trimming were inferred from the DNA itself. This sample holds about 300,000 clones; about nine tenths were observed only once. Of the sample, approximately 4.3% is held by the ten largest clones.

With respect to this clone: The specificity of this receptor is unknown. Base quality data are lacking; no much larger clone is found one base away.

V has 5 bases trimmed and J has 2 bases trimmed; junction bases matching no gene number 7. As encoded in the germline V gene (reference sequence), CDR1 is MNHEY while CDR2 is SMNVEV. The CDR3, cysteine through phenylalanine, is 17 amino acids long. The entry retains the CDR3 DNA only, 51 bases that are in frame from base 1. The clonotype originates from a man in his forties in good health and CMV-seropositive. Sequenced: PBMCs. The V and J segments used are TRBV27 and TRBJ2-6; the junction holds 9 bases that match TRBD1. The CDR3 is CASSPLQGAAGANVLTF. The bases read TGTGCCAGCAGTCCCCTACAGGGGGCGGCTGGGGCCAACGTCCTGACTTTC.